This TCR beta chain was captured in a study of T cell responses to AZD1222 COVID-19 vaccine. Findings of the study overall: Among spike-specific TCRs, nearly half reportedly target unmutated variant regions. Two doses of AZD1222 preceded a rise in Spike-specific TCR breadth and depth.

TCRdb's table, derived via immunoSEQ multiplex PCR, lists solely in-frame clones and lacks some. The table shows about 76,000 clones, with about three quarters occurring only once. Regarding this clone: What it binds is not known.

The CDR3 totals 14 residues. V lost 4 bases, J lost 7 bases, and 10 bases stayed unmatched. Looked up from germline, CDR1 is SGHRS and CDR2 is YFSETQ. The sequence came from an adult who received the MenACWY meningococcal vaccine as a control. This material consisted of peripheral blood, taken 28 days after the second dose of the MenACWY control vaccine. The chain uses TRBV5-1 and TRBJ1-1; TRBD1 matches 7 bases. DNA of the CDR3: TGCGCCAGCAGCCCAGGAGGGGGCGAGGGTGAAGCTTTCTTT. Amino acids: CASSPGGGEGEAFF. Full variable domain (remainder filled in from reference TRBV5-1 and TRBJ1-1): KAGVTQTPRYLIKTRGQQVTLSCSPISGHRSVSWYQQTPGQGLQFLFEYFSETQRNKGNFPGRFSGRQFSNSRSEMNVSTLELGDSALYLCASSPGGGEGEAFFGQGTRLTVV.